A single TCR beta chain is shown here with its context. Antigen specificity is unknown. Then a second PCR, running roughly 6 to 11 cycles, was carried out with a sample-barcoded 5' primer and a J-beta primer mix. Tags on each cDNA molecule came from a template-switch adaptor with 12 random nucleotides. Each CDR3 protein gets one entry after TCRdb re-called the 5' RACE reads with MiXCR. The table shows 1,500,000 or so distinct CDR3 sequences, with 59% occurring only once. The data belong to a study of blood T cells in healthy people across ages. Findings and caveats of the study: In long-lived donors, naive CD4+ cell counts and diversity exceeded those of aged donors.

In germline, CDR1 is MGHRA, CDR2 YSYEKL. The CDR3 runs 14 residues. With 2 bases removed from V and 2 bases from J, the gap between germline ends came to 8 bases. The sequence was collected from a young man in good health. Sequencing was done on a sample of blood. The V call is TRBV4-1, the J call TRBJ2-3; D call uncertain. The CDR3 DNA reads as TGCGCCAGCAGCCAAAAGCCCACCACAGATACGCAGTATTTT. Protein: CASSQKPTTDTQYF.